This TCR beta chain was recorded in a study of persistence of HIV-infected CD4 T cells. The wider study: The sample holds CD4+ T cells responsive to CMV or HIV-1 Gag.

This CDR3 spans 15 amino acids. The germline CDR1 and CDR2 sequences are SGHVS and FNYEAQ. Trimming removed 4 bases from V and 5 bases from J; junction bases left unmatched: 4. Stimulation used 10 ug/mL lysate from CMV-infected fibroblasts. Memory cells lacking CD40L and CD69 with high CD45RO were sorted. This was the immunoSEQ version 4 assay in survey mode. Genomic DNA was diluted to 10 ng/uL, up to about 1 ug per sample. TCRdb's table, derived via immunoSEQ multiplex PCR, lists solely in-frame clones and lacks some. The sample has tens of thousands of clones, roughly 82% seen once. In its sample, this clone was seen a few times. Its cognate antigen is unknown.

This clonotype was sampled from an adult man with HIV who was CMV-seropositive. This material consisted of CD4+ T cells sorted from PBMCs after roughly 18-hour stimulation, taken from a patient who received antiretroviral therapy. The rearrangement joins TRBV7-6 to TRBJ2-2; 10 bases are a match to TRBD2. The CDR3 here is CASSSSGGVTGELFF. The CDR3 nucleotides are TGTGCCAGCAGCTCTAGCGGGGGAGTGACCGGGGAGCTGTTTTTT. Together with reference TRBV7-6 and TRBJ2-2, the CDR3 gives the full variable domain: GAGVSQSPRYKVTKRGQDVALRCDPISGHVSLYWYRQALGQGPEFLTYFNYEAQQDKSGLPNDRFSAERPEGSISTLTIQRTEQRDSAMYRCASSSSGGVTGELFFGEGSRLTVL.